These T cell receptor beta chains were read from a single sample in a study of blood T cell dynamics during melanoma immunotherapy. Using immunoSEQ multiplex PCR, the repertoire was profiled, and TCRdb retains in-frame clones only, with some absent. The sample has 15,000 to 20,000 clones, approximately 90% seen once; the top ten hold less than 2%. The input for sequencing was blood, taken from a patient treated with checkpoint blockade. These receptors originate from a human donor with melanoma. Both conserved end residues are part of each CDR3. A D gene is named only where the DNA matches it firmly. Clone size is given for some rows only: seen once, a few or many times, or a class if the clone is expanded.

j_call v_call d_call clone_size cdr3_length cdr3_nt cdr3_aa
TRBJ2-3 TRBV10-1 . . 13 TGCGCCAGCAGGGAGGGGGTAGCGGGTACGCAGTATTTT CASREGVAGTQYF
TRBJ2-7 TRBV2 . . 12 TGTGCCAGCCGGGGTATTGCCTACGAGCAGTACTTC CASRGIAYEQYF
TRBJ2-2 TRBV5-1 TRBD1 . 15 TGCGCCAGCAGCCCGACAGGGGAGAACACCGGGGAGCTGTTTTTT CASSPTGENTGELFF
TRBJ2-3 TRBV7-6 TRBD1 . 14 TGTGCCAGCAGCTTGGGACAGGGGGCAGATACGCAGTATTTT CASSLGQGADTQYF
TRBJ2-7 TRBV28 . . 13 TGTGCCAGCACTTGGGGGCAGGACTACGAGCAGTACTTC CASTWGQDYEQYF
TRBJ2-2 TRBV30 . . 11 TGTGCCTGGAGTTTAGAAGTGGAGCTGTTTTTT CAWSLEVELFF
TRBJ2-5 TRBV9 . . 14 TGTGCCAGCAGCAGGCAGGGGTACCAAGAGACCCAGTACTTC CASSRQGYQETQYF
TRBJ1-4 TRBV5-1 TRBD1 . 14 TGCGCCAGCAGCCTCCAGGGGGGAAAAGAAAAACTGTTTTTT CASSLQGGKEKLFF
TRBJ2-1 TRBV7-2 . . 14 TGTGCCAGCAGCTTAGGGGGTGGTGCAGTAGAGCAGTTCTTC CASSLGGGAVEQFF
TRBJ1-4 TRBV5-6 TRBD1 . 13 TGTGCCAGCAGCTCCGACAGGGGCGAAAAACTGTTTTTT CASSSDRGEKLFF
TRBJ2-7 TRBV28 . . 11 TGTGCCAGCAGTAGATCCTACGAGCAGTACTTC CASSRSYEQYF
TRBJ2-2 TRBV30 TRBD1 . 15 TGTGCCTGGAGGACGACAGGGGTGGACACCGGGGAGCTGTTTTTT CAWRTTGVDTGELFF
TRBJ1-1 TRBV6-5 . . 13 TGTGCCATCCACCCCAGGGTGGGCGCTGAAGCTTTCTTT CAIHPRVGAEAFF
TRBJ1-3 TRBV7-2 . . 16 TGTGCCAGCAGCTTAGCAGGCAGGGAGTCTGGAAACACCATATATTTT CASSLAGRESGNTIYF
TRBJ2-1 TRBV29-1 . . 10 TGCAGCGTTGGGCTTATTGAGCAGTTCTTC CSVGLIEQFF
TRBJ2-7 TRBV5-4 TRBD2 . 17 TGTGCCAGCAGCTTGCCTAGCGGGGGGCTGAGCTCCTACGAGCAGTACTTC CASSLPSGGLSSYEQYF
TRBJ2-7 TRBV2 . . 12 TGTGCCAGTTCAGGGTTTCCCTACGAGCAGTACTTC CASSGFPYEQYF
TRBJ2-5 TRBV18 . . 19 TGTGCCAGCTCACAAACGGGACGGTCTCTCTTATCTCCCGAGGAGACCCAGTACTTC CASSQTGRSLLSPEETQYF
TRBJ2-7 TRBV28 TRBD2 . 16 TGTGCCAGCAGTGAACTAGCGGGGGGGCCGGTGTACGAGCAGTACTTC CASSELAGGPVYEQYF
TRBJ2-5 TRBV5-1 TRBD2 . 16 TGCGCCAGCAGCTTCGGCGGTAGCGGGAGGCTGGAGACCCAGTACTTC CASSFGGSGRLETQYF
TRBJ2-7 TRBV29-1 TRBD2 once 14 TGCAGCGCGACTAGCGGGGGGGCTGGTTACGAGCAGTACTTC CSATSGGAGYEQYF
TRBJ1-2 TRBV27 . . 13 TGTGCCAGCAGTTTAGTCAGGGGTCGGGGCTACACCTTC CASSLVRGRGYTF
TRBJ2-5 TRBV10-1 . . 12 TGCGCCAGCAGTGAAAGAGTAGAGACCCAGTACTTC CASSERVETQYF
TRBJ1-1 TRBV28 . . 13 TGTGCCAGCAGTTCCCCTCTGAACACTGAAGCTTTCTTT CASSSPLNTEAFF
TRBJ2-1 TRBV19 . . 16 TGTGCCAGTTACCACTCCGGGACACCTCTCTACAATGAGCAGTTCTTC CASYHSGTPLYNEQFF
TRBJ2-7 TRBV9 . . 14 TGTGCCAGCAGTGAGGACTGGAGCTCCTACGAGCAGTACTTC CASSEDWSSYEQYF
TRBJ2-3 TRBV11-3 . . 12 TGTGCCAGCAGCTTAGACGACGATACGCAGTATTTT CASSLDDDTQYF
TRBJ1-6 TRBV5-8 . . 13 TGTGCCAGCAGCTTGGTTCGTAATTCACCCCTCCACTTT CASSLVRNSPLHF
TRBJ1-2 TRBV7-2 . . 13 TGTGCCAGCAGCTTCGACAGTAACTATGGCTACACCTTC CASSFDSNYGYTF
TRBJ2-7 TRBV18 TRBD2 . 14 TGTGCCAGCTCACTCTCTAGCGGCTCCTACGAGCAGTACTTC CASSLSSGSYEQYF
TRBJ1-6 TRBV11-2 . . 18 TGTGCCAGCAGCTTAGTAAGAAGTCTGGGCTCCTATAATTCACCCCTCCACTTT CASSLVRSLGSYNSPLHF
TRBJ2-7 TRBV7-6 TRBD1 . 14 TGTGCCAGCAGCTCTGAGACAGGGCACTACGAGCAGTACTTC CASSSETGHYEQYF
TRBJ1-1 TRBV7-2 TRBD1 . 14 TGTGCCAGCAGCTCCCGGACAGGAAACACTGAAGCTTTCTTT CASSSRTGNTEAFF
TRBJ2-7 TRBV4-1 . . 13 TGCGCCAGCAGCCCTCAGGGGCTCTACGAGCAGTACTTC CASSPQGLYEQYF
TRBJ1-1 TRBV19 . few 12 TGTGCCAGTAGGTTACTGGGGACTGAAGCTTTCTTT CASRLLGTEAFF
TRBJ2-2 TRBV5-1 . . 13 TGCGCCAGCACGGACAGAAACACCGGGGAGCTGTTTTTT CASTDRNTGELFF
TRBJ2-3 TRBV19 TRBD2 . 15 TGTGCCATCTCCAGGACTAGCGGGAGTCTAGATACGCAGTATTTT CAISRTSGSLDTQYF
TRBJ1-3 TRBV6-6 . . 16 TGTGCCAGCAGTTACCGGGAGGGGGTGAGCAGAAACACCATATATTTT CASSYREGVSRNTIYF
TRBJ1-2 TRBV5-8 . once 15 TGTGCCAGCAATGATCCGGGCGCCGCGAACTATGGCTACACCTTC CASNDPGAANYGYTF
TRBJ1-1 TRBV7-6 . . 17 TGTGCCAGCAGCTCTACGACCGGGACAATTCTCAACACTGAAGCTTTCTTT CASSSTTGTILNTEAFF
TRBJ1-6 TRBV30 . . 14 TGTGCCTGGAGCCCGGGACCCCCGAGCGCACCCCTCCACTTT CAWSPGPPSAPLHF
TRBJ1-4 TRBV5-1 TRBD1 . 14 TGCGCCAGCAGCTGGGACAGGCCTAATGAAAAACTGTTTTTT CASSWDRPNEKLFF
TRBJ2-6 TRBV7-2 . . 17 TGTGCCAGCAGCGCCGGCCAGGGGCGGCCTGGGGCCAACGTCCTGACTTTC CASSAGQGRPGANVLTF
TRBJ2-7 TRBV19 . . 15 TGTGCCAGTAGGATTGACAGCCTCACCTCCTACGAGCAGTACTTC CASRIDSLTSYEQYF
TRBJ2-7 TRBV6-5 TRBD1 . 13 TGTGCCACCAGGGACAGACCCTACTACGAGCAGTACTTC CATRDRPYYEQYF
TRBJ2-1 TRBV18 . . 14 TGTGCCAGCTCACCAGGGTCTACGTATAATGAGCAGTTCTTC CASSPGSTYNEQFF
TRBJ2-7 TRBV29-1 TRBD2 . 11 TGCAGCGTTGAGGGGGGGGGCGAGCAGTACTTC CSVEGGGEQYF
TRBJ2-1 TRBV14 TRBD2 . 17 TGTGCCAGCAGCCCGCCGTTCCCGGGACTAGCCATCAATGAGCAGTTCTTC CASSPPFPGLAINEQFF